The rows below give T cell receptor beta chains drawn from one sample of a study of regulatory T cells in long-lasting Graves disease. Each CDR3 protein is one row after TCRdb ran MiXCR on the multiplex PCR reads. Of 700,000 or so distinct CDR3 sequences listed, around 30% are singletons. The specimen was peripheral blood mononuclear cells (PBMCs), collected when the disease was refractory, from a patient treated with antithyroid drugs. These receptors originate from a female donor with Graves disease. CDR3s include the opening cysteine and the closing phenylalanine or tryptophan. A D gene is named only where the DNA matches it firmly. Size tells how often a clone was seen (once, few, many) or the class of an expanded clone, and some rows leave it out.

j_call v_call clone_size d_call cdr3_aa cdr3_nt
TRBJ1-5 TRBV2 many . CASSVPGMGQPQHF TGTGCCAGCAGTGTCCCAGGGATGGGTCAGCCCCAGCATTTT
TRBJ2-7 TRBV30 . . CAWSDTGYSYEQYF TGTGCCTGGAGTGATACAGGATACTCCTACGAGCAGTACTTC
TRBJ1-2 TRBV7-2 . . CASSFGRESDGYTF TGTGCCAGCAGCTTTGGGCGGGAATCAGATGGCTACACCTTC
TRBJ1-2 TRBV4-1 few . CASSQVRRANYGYTF TGCGCCAGCAGCCAAGTCAGAAGAGCTAACTATGGCTACACCTTC
TRBJ2-7 TRBV5-6 . . CASSNGGSYEQYF TGTGCCAGTTCAAACGGGGGCTCCTACGAGCAGTACTTC
TRBJ2-7 TRBV11-2 . TRBD1 CASSSGTGIYYEQYF TGTGCCAGCAGCTCCGGGACAGGTATTTATTACGAGCAGTACTTC
TRBJ1-2 TRBV9 . . CASSVGNTYGYTF TGTGCCAGCAGCGTAGGGAACACTTATGGCTACACCTTC
TRBJ1-1 TRBV29-1 few . CSVERRTNTEAFF TGCAGCGTTGAGCGACGGACGAACACTGAAGCTTTCTTT
TRBJ1-1 TRBV7-3 . . CASSLSNSEAFF TGTGCCAGCAGCTTGTCCAACTCTGAAGCTTTCTTT
TRBJ1-3 TRBV28 . . CASSFPGLYSGNTIYF TGTGCCAGCAGTTTCCCAGGATTATACTCTGGAAACACCATATATTTT
TRBJ1-5 TRBV10-1 . . CASSAGAGQPQHF TGCGCCAGCAGTGCGGGGGCGGGTCAGCCCCAGCATTTT
TRBJ1-5 TRBV28 many . CASNDGPSNQPQHF TGTGCCAGCAATGACGGTCCTAGCAATCAGCCCCAGCATTTT
TRBJ2-4 TRBV11-2 few . CASSLDWISRDIQYF TGTGCCAGCAGCTTAGATTGGATATCGAGGGACATTCAGTACTTC
TRBJ1-1 TRBV11-2 few TRBD1 CASSLVGQGRTEAFF TGTGCCAGCAGCTTAGTAGGACAGGGGCGAACTGAAGCTTTCTTT
TRBJ1-1 TRBV9 . . CASSVGSSENTEAFF TGTGCCAGCAGCGTAGGTAGCAGCGAAAACACTGAAGCTTTCTTT
TRBJ2-7 TRBV2 few TRBD1 CASHWGTGFDEQYF TGTGCCTCCCACTGGGGGACAGGGTTCGACGAGCAGTACTTC
TRBJ2-3 TRBV28 . TRBD2 CASSLNSRTSGHTDTQYF TGTGCCAGCAGTTTGAACTCCCGGACTAGCGGACACACAGATACGCAGTATTTT
TRBJ2-7 TRBV28 many . CASSSWAVHGEQYF TGTGCCAGCAGCTCCTGGGCCGTTCACGGGGAGCAGTACTTC
TRBJ1-2 TRBV30 . . CAWSEDLLGYGYTF TGTGCCTGGAGCGAGGACCTCCTGGGATATGGCTACACCTTC
TRBJ1-1 TRBV28 . TRBD1 CAAQGVTEAFF TGTGCCGCACAGGGGGTCACTGAAGCTTTCTTT
TRBJ2-1 TRBV6-1 . TRBD2 CASSRRGTSGGRGNEQFF TGTGCCAGCAGCCGAAGAGGGACTAGCGGGGGGCGGGGTAATGAGCAGTTCTTC
TRBJ2-4 TRBV28 . . CATGVGIAKNIQYF TGTGCCACCGGGGTGGGGATAGCCAAAAACATTCAGTACTTC
TRBJ1-2 TRBV19 . TRBD1 CASKPGTGMAGSYGYTF TGTGCCAGTAAACCCGGGACAGGGATGGCGGGGTCCTATGGCTACACCTTC
TRBJ1-2 TRBV6-1 few . CASSEVGVFYTF TGTGCCAGCAGTGAAGTCGGGGTCTTCTACACCTTC
TRBJ2-7 TRBV9 . . CASSPQSPFYEQYF TGTGCCAGCAGCCCTCAATCCCCATTTTACGAGCAGTACTTC
TRBJ1-3 TRBV10-3 . . CAIRTSGVGNTIYF TGTGCCATCAGAACGTCGGGGGTTGGAAACACCATATATTTT
TRBJ2-7 TRBV29-1 few TRBD2 CSVEGLAGSYEQYF TGCAGCGTTGAAGGTCTAGCGGGTTCCTACGAGCAGTACTTC
TRBJ2-7 TRBV29-1 few . CSVEGRGTAGEQYF TGCAGCGTTGAAGGGCGCGGGACGGCAGGCGAGCAGTACTTC
TRBJ1-2 TRBV28 many . CASSFSVNVRAYGYTF TGTGCCAGCAGTTTTTCGGTCAATGTGCGGGCCTATGGCTACACCTTC
TRBJ1-2 TRBV6-2/TRBV6-3 many TRBD1 CASSETGTGGYDGYTF TGTGCCAGCAGTGAGACCGGGACAGGGGGTTATGATGGCTACACCTTC
TRBJ1-2 TRBV6-5 . . CASSYSGGADNYGYTF TGTGCCAGCAGTTACTCGGGAGGGGCTGATAACTATGGCTACACCTTC
TRBJ2-7 TRBV3-1 few . CASSQATEQYF TGTGCCAGCAGCCAAGCCACCGAACAGTACTTC
TRBJ1-4 TRBV29-1 . . CSVEVGRLGKLFF TGCAGCGTTGAAGTGGGCAGGTTAGGAAAACTGTTTTTT